These T cell receptor beta chains were read from a single sample in a study of T cell responses to AZD1222 COVID-19 vaccine. Profiled with immunoSEQ multiplex PCR; TCRdb holds only in-frame clones, not every one. The sample comprises some 150,000 clones, about 90% of which are singletons, and under 3.5% rests with the top ten. The source material was peripheral blood, sampled 28 days after the second AZD1222 dose. Receptors were obtained from an adult who received the AZD1222 COVID-19 vaccine. Each CDR3 is given with its conserved first and last residue. A D gene is named only where the DNA matches it firmly. Clone size is given for some rows only: seen once, a few or many times, or a class if the clone is expanded.

TRBV28	-	12	TRBJ1-5	-	CAGQGVNQPQHF	TGTGCCGGGCAGGGTGTCAATCAGCCCCAGCATTTT
TRBV7-2	TRBD2	16	TRBJ2-3	-	CASRRGLAGDGDTQYF	TGTGCCAGCAGGCGGGGACTAGCGGGAGACGGAGATACGCAGTATTTT
TRBV5-1	-	15	TRBJ1-2	-	CASSLALANAYGYTF	TGCGCCAGCAGCTTGGCCTTGGCGAACGCCTATGGCTACACCTTC
TRBV18	-	17	TRBJ2-2	-	CASSPATGAQNTGELFF	TGTGCCAGCTCACCGGCCACGGGGGCGCAGAACACCGGGGAGCTGTTTTTT
TRBV21-1	-	16	TRBJ1-1	-	CASTKRRGGSNTEAFF	TGTGCCAGCACCAAAAGGAGGGGCGGATCGAACACTGAAGCTTTCTTT
TRBV27	TRBD2	12	TRBJ2-7	-	CASTPGGSEQYF	TGTGCCAGCACCCCCGGGGGGTCCGAGCAGTACTTC
TRBV9	-	14	TRBJ1-1	-	CASSVALGGTEAFF	TGTGCCAGCAGCGTCGCATTAGGGGGCACTGAAGCTTTCTTT
TRBV9	-	14	TRBJ2-5	-	CASSVEGGGEAQYF	TGTGCCAGCAGCGTCGAGGGAGGGGGAGAGGCCCAGTACTTC
TRBV11-3	TRBD1	16	TRBJ2-1	few	CASSFRPGQGYNEQFF	TGTGCCAGCAGCTTCCGTCCGGGACAGGGATACAATGAGCAGTTCTTC
TRBV5-6	TRBD2	16	TRBJ2-5	-	CASSLGLAGYQETQYF	TGTGCCAGCAGCTTGGGACTAGCGGGATATCAAGAGACCCAGTACTTC
TRBV19	TRBD1	14	TRBJ1-2	once	CASSGDRGLYGYTF	TGTGCCAGTAGTGGGGACAGGGGTCTCTATGGCTACACCTTC
TRBV5-1	-	15	TRBJ2-1	-	CASSLRDLYYNEQFF	TGCGCCAGCAGCCTCCGGGACCTGTACTACAATGAGCAGTTCTTC
TRBV19	-	11	TRBJ1-1	-	CAKTGGTEAFF	TGTGCCAAGACAGGCGGGACTGAAGCTTTCTTT
TRBV27	TRBD1	13	TRBJ2-1	-	CASSGTVYNEQFF	TGTGCCAGCAGCGGGACAGTCTACAATGAGCAGTTCTTC
TRBV10-2	TRBD2	17	TRBJ2-1	-	CASSPPLGLAGHNEQFF	TGCGCCAGCAGCCCCCCTCTTGGGCTAGCGGGCCACAATGAGCAGTTCTTC
TRBV3-1/TRBV3-2	-	13	TRBJ1-5	once	CASSQGGGQPQHF	TGTGCCAGCAGCCAAGGGGGGGGTCAGCCCCAGCATTTT
TRBV5-6	-	16	TRBJ1-2	-	CASSLEAGRGNYGYTF	TGTGCCAGCAGCTTGGAGGCAGGGAGGGGTAACTATGGCTACACCTTC
TRBV14	TRBD2	15	TRBJ2-4	-	CASSQRPSGSSIQYF	TGTGCCAGCAGCCAAAGGCCTAGCGGGAGCTCCATTCAGTACTTC
TRBV27	-	15	TRBJ1-5	-	CASSLEPYSNQPQHF	TGTGCCAGCAGTCTCGAACCTTATAGCAATCAGCCCCAGCATTTT